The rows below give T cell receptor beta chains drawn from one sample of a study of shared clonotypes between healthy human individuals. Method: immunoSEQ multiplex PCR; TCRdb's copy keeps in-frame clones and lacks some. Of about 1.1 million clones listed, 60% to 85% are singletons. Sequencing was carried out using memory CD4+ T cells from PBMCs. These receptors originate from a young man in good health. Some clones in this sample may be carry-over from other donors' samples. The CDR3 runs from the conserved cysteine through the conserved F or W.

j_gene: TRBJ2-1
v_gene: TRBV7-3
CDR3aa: CASSKVRLSSYNEQFF

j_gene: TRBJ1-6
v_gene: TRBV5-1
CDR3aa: CASSLEGPRSNSPLHF

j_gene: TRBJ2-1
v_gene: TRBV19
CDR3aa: CASSSKSRLGNEQFF

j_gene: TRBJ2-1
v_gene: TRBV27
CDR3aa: CASSFRDRGQVGEQFF

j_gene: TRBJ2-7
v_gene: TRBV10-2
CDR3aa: CASRGTSYYEQYF

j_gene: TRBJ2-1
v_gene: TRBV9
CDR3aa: CASSVGLAEYNEQFF

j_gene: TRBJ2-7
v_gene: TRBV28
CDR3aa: CASNVNSGGSYEQYF

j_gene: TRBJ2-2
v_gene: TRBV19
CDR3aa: CASSWSGNTGELFF

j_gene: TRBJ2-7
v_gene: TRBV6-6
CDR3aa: CASSYPGTSYEQYF

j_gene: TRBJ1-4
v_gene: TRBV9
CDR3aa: CASSVTGRLHEKLFF

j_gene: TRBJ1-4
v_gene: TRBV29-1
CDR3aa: CSALLNEKLFF

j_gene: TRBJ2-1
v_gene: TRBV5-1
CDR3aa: CASSLQSGLTYNEQFF

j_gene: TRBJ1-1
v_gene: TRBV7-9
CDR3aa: CASSLTVNTEAFF

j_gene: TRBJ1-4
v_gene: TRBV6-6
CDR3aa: CASSYGQTEKLFF

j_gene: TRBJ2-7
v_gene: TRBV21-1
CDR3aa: CASSKAGRPSRNEQYF

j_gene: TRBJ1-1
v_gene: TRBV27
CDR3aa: CASSSNRGALTEAFF

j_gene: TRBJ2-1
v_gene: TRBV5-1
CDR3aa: CASSPLDSYNEQFF

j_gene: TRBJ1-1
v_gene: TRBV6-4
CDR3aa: CASSQQANTEAFF

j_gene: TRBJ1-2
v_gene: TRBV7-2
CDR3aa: CASSGAFNYGYTF

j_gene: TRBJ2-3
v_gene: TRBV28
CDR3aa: CASSFPRGSRRRTDTQYF

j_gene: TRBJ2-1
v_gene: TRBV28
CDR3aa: CASSAWTSGRSKWFF

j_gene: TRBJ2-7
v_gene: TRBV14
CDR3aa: CASSQDGGWEREQYF

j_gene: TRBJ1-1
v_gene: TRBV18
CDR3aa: CASSPVILGVNTEAFF

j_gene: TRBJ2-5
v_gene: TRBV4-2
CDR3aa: CASSQDISWAGETQYF

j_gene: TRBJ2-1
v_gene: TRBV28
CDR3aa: CASRSAAGGVYNEQFF

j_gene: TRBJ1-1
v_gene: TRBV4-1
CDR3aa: CASSGPLRGTEAFF

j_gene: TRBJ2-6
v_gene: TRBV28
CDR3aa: CASSWARDSGANVLTF

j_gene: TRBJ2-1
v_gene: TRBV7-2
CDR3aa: CASSLWAGVNNEQFF

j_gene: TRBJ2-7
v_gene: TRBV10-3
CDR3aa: CAISDLAYEQYF

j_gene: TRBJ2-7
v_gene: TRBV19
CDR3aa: CASSRHRENYEQYF

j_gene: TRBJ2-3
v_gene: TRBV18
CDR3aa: CASSRAGDTQYF

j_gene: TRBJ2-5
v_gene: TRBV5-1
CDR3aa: CASSPNRGGQETQYF

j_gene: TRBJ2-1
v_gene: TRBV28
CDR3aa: CASSATSRRLHEQFF